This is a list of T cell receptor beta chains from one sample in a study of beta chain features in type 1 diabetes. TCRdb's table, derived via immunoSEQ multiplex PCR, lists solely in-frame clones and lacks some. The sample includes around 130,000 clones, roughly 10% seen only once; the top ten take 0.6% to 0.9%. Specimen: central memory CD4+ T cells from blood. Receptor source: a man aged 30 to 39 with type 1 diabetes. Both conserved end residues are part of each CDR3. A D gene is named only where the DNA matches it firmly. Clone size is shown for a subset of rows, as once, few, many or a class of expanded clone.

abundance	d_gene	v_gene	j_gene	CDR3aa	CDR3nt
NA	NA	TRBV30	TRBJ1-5	CAWSPRQPQHF	TGTGCCTGGAGTCCGAGGCAGCCCCAGCATTTT
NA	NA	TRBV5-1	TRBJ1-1	CASSLLGPSTEAFF	TGCGCCAGCAGCTTGCTAGGCCCGAGTACTGAAGCTTTCTTT
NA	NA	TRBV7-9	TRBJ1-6	CASSSPPDSPLHF	TGTGCCAGCAGCTCTCCCCCGGATTCACCCCTCCACTTT
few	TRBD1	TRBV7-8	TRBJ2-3	CASSPGGRGGQGTQYF	TGTGCCAGCAGCCCCGGGGGTCGGGGGGGACAGGGGACGCAGTATTTT
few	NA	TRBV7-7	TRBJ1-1	CASSLKQNTEAFF	TGTGCTAGCAGCTTAAAGCAGAACACTGAAGCTTTCTTT
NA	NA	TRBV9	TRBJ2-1	CASSVGQYNEQFF	TGTGCCAGCAGCGTAGGGCAGTACAATGAGCAGTTCTTC
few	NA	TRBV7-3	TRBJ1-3	CASNQGAAMIGNTIYF	TGTGCCAGCAACCAAGGGGCGGCGATGATTGGAAACACCATATATTTT
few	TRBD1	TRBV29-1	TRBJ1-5	CSVMTGVDTQPQHF	TGCAGCGTTATGACAGGGGTAGATACTCAGCCCCAGCATTTT
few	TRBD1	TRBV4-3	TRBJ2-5	CASSLKTGKETQYF	TGCGCCAGCAGTCTTAAGACAGGGAAAGAGACCCAGTACTTC
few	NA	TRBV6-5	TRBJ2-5	CASRPAGHLETQYF	TGTGCCAGCAGACCAGCGGGACACCTAGAGACCCAGTACTTC
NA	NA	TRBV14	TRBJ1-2	CASSSQPYGYTF	TGTGCCAGCAGCTCACAGCCTTATGGCTACACCTTC
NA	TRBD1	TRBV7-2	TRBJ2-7	CASSYTGTGSYEQYF	TGTGCCAGCAGCTACACCGGGACAGGATCCTACGAGCAGTACTTC
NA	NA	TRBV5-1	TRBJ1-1	CASSLESPGVNTEAFF	TGCGCCAGCAGCTTGGAGTCCCCCGGAGTGAACACTGAAGCTTTCTTT
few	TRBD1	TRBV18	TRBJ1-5	CASSPGQGSNQPQHF	TGTGCCAGCTCACCCGGACAGGGTAGCAATCAGCCCCAGCATTTT
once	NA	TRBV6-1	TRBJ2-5	CASSESQGRGTQYF	TGTGCCAGCAGTGAATCCCAGGGAAGAGGAACCCAGTACTTC
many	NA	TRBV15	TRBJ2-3	CATSRSTDTQYF	TGTGCCACCAGCAGGAGCACGGATACGCAGTATTTT
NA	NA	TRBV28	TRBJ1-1	CASIPPGAHTEAFF	TGTGCCAGCATTCCTCCTGGGGCGCACACTGAAGCTTTCTTT
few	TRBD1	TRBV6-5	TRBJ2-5	CASKGASETQYF	TGTGCCAGCAAGGGGGCCTCGGAGACCCAGTACTTC
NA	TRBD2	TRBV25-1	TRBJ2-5	CASSFSGGETQYF	TGTGCCAGCAGTTTTTCGGGGGGGGAGACCCAGTACTTC
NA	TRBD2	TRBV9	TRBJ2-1	CASSVSGTHNEQFF	TGTGCCAGCAGCGTTAGCGGGACTCACAATGAGCAGTTCTTC
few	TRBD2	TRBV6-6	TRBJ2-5	CASSYSIAGGQETQYF	TGTGCCAGCAGTTACTCCATAGCGGGGGGACAAGAGACCCAGTACTTC
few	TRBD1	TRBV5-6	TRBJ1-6	CASSLQPGQRNSPLHF	TGTGCCAGCAGCTTGCAACCGGGACAGAGAAATTCACCCCTCCACTTT
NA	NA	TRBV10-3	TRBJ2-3	CAISESAVADTQYF	TGTGCCATCAGTGAGTCGGCAGTTGCCGATACGCAGTATTTT
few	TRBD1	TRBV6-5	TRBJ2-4	CASSETGRLDIQYF	TGTGCCAGCAGTGAGACAGGGCGGTTGGACATTCAGTACTTC
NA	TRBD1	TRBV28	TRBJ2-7	CASSSGTGGSYEQYF	TGTGCCAGCAGTTCCGGGACAGGGGGTTCCTACGAGCAGTACTTC
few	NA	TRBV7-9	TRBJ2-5	CASSFRETQYF	TGTGCCAGCAGCTTTCGAGAGACCCAGTACTTC